What follows are 14 T cell receptor beta chains derived from one specimen sequenced in a study of blood T cell repertoires in COVID-19. Profiled with immunoSEQ multiplex PCR; TCRdb holds only in-frame clones, not every one. There are around 66,000 clones in the sample; just under 80% occur only once, and almost 10% lies in the top ten. Sequenced input: peripheral blood. Receptor source: a human donor in a cohort sampled during active COVID-19.

This clone has more than one count but fewer than ten. V is TRBV19 and J is TRBJ2-6; D call uncertain. Trimming removed 0 bases at V and 0 bases at J, with 12 bases between. Germline lookup yields CDR1 LNHDA and CDR2 SQIVND (reference sequence). The CDR3 loop spans 18 amino acids. CDR3 DNA: TGTGCCAGTAGTATAGATCATCACGGAGCCTCTGGGGCCAACGTCCTGACTTTC. Its protein is CASSIDHHGASGANVLTF. Together with reference TRBV19 and TRBJ2-6, the CDR3 gives the full variable domain: DGGITQSPKYLFRKEGQNVTLSCEQNLNHDAMYWYRQDPGQGLRLIYYSQIVNDFQKGDIAEGYSVSREKKESFPLTVTSAQKNPTAFYLCASSIDHHGASGANVLTFGAGSRLTVL.

The J gene is TRBJ1-3, the V gene TRBV5-4, with D perhaps TRBD1 (6 bases). The CDR3 totals 15 residues. V lost 0 bases and J 4 bases, leaving 11 bases between the germline ends. CDR1 is SGHNT and CDR2 is YYREEE in the germline V gene (reference sequence). In DNA form, the CDR3 reads TGTGCCAGCAGCTTGGGGCAGGGGACCGGAAACACCATATATTTT. Translation gives CASSLGQGTGNTIYF.

The chain joins TRBV24-1 to TRBJ1-5; 7 bases agree with TRBD1. Losses at the gene ends were 6 bases for V and 0 bases for J; bases not matched to a gene: 7. Germline-derived CDR1 and CDR2 are KGHDR and SFDVKD. CDR3 length equals 16 residues. The CDR3 DNA is TGTGCCACCAGTAAAACAGGGGCTAATAGCAATCAGCCCCAGCATTTT. This sequence encodes CATSKTGANSNQPQHF.

This chain joins TRBV7-9 and TRBJ2-7; 8 bases line up with TRBD1. Germline V CDR1 and CDR2: SEHNR, FQNEAQ (reference sequence). Trimming at V came to 6 bases and at J to 5 bases, leaving 3 bases not matched to a gene. The CDR3 runs 12 residues. The CDR3: CASSRTGNEQYF. For the CDR3, the DNA is TGTGCCAGCAGTCGGACAGGGAACGAGCAGTACTTC. The whole variable domain, filled in from reference TRBV7-9 and TRBJ2-7, reads DTGVSQNPRHKITKRGQNVTFRCDPISEHNRLYWYRQTLGQGPEFLTYFQNEAQLEKSRLLSDRFSAERPKGSFSTLEIQRTEQGDSAMYLCASSRTGNEQYFGPGTRLTVT.

The chain couples TRBV4-3 to TRBJ2-7; the match to TRBD2 covers 7 bases. The trim removed 0 bases at V and 5 bases at J, leaving 7 bases unmatched. The germline V gene has CDR1 LGHNA and CDR2 YSLEER. The CDR3 spans 15 residues. The DNA of the CDR3 is TGCGCCAGCAGCCAAGAACGGACTAGGGTGGACGAGCAGTACTTC. Protein product: CASSQERTRVDEQYF.

This clone was seen more than once but under ten times. The rearrangement links TRBV19 to TRBJ2-5; the match to TRBD2 covers 10 bases. The CDR3 is 15 residues long. V lost 5 bases and J lost 2; bases outside the gene matches: 5. Germline CDR1 LNHDA, CDR2 SQIVND (reference sequence). CDR3 nucleotide sequence: TGTGCCAGTAGTGTTCTAGCGGGAGTACAAGAGACCCAGTACTTC. Amino acid sequence: CASSVLAGVQETQYF.

This chain connects TRBV6-6 to TRBJ2-7; TRBD1 matches at 9 bases. The CDR3 totals 16 residues. CDR1 and CDR2 (germline): MNHNY, SVGAGI (reference sequence). With V trimmed by 10 bases and J by 4 bases, 17 bases remained unmatched. The CDR3 protein is CATSRDRALGGYEQYF. Here the CDR3 DNA reads TGTGCCACCAGCCGGGACAGGGCCCTAGGAGGGTACGAGCAGTACTTC.

The CDR3 DNA follows: TGTGCCAGCAGCCCCCAGGGGGAGGACAGGGGTCGTGGCTACACCTTC. This gives the protein CASSPQGEDRGRGYTF. The chain carries TRBV9 and TRBJ1-2; 9 bases are a match to TRBD1. The germline CDR1 and CDR2 sequences are SGDLS and YYNGEE. The CDR3 consists of 16 residues. J gave up 7 bases and V 4 bases, and 14 bases lay outside the gene matches. Combining the CDR3 with reference TRBV9 and TRBJ1-2 gives the whole variable domain DSGVTQTPKHLITATGQRVTLRCSPRSGDLSVYWYQQSLDQGLQFLIQYYNGEERAKGNILERFSAQQFPDLHSELNLSSLELGDSALYFCASSPQGEDRGRGYTFGSGTRLTVV.

The chain employs TRBV9 and TRBJ2-2; 8 bases fit TRBD2. This CDR3 spans 17 amino acids. Germline assignment: CDR1 SGDLS and CDR2 YYNGEE. V was pared by 1 base and J by 5 bases, with 10 bases of the junction left unmatched. DNA for the CDR3: TGTGCCAGCAGCGTATCACGAGCGGGAGTGGGAACCGGGGAGCTGTTTTTT. Translation: CASSVSRAGVGTGELFF. Drawing the rest from reference TRBV9 and TRBJ2-2, the complete variable domain is DSGVTQTPKHLITATGQRVTLRCSPRSGDLSVYWYQQSLDQGLQFLIQYYNGEERAKGNILERFSAQQFPDLHSELNLSSLELGDSALYFCASSVSRAGVGTGELFFGEGSRLTVL.

V is TRBV4-1 and J is TRBJ1-2, with TRBD1 as a possible D gene (6 bases). CDR1 MGHRA and CDR2 YSYEKL come from the germline V gene. CDR3 length: 14 amino acids. Trimming took off 4 bases at V and 4 bases at J, with 13 bases between the two ends. CDR3 protein: CASSPGQTIYGYTF. CDR3 sequence (DNA): TGCGCCAGCAGCCCCGGACAGACTATCTATGGCTACACCTTC.

The CDR3 DNA sequence: TGTGCCAGCAGCAAACAGGGAAGCAATCAGCCCCAGCATTTT. Protein sequence: CASSKQGSNQPQHF. The chain carries TRBV6-2 or TRBV6-3 and TRBJ1-5; D possibly corresponds to TRBD1 (6 bases). Germline V lookup: CDR1 MNHEY, CDR2 SVGEGT. This CDR3 contains 14 residues. V was trimmed by 6 bases and J by 1 base, leaving 10 bases between them.

The chain carries TRBV19 and TRBJ2-2; 9 nucleotides match TRBD2. After removal of 6 bases from V and 6 bases from J, the junction contained 11 bases not matched to a gene. The CDR3 runs 16 residues. The germline CDR1 and CDR2 sequences are LNHDA and SQIVND (reference sequence). The CDR3 reads CASSHPSGESPGELFF. DNA of the CDR3: TGTGCCAGTAGCCACCCTAGCGGGGAGTCCCCCGGGGAGCTGTTTTTT. Full variable domain (outside the CDR3, taken from reference TRBV19 and TRBJ2-2): DGGITQSPKYLFRKEGQNVTLSCEQNLNHDAMYWYRQDPGQGLRLIYYSQIVNDFQKGDIAEGYSVSREKKESFPLTVTSAQKNPTAFYLCASSHPSGESPGELFFGEGSRLTVL.

This clone was observed a few times. V usage is TRBV2 and J usage is TRBJ1-6; no reliable D call. The V gene lost 1 base and the J gene lost 13 bases, with 23 bases spanning the gap. This CDR3 contains 17 residues. Germline V gives CDR1 SNHLY, CDR2 FYNNEI. CDR3 DNA sequence: TGTGCCAGCAGTGAAGGGGCAGTTTTAAATACAATTCTCCCCCTCCACTTT. Residues: CASSEGAVLNTILPLHF.

The chain employs TRBV18 and TRBJ2-5, with a tentative D call TRBD1 (6 bases). CDR3 length: 14 amino acids. CDR1 is KGHSH, CDR2 LQKENI, per germline. V dropped 2 bases and J dropped 3 bases, with 10 bases sitting between them. For the CDR3, the DNA is TGTGCCAGCTCACCAACAGGGCAAGAAGAGACCCAGTACTTC. Protein product: CASSPTGQEETQYF. The full variable domain, in which reference TRBV18 and TRBJ2-5 provide the parts outside the CDR3, is NAGVMQNPRHLVRRRGQEARLRCSPMKGHSHVYWYRQLPEEGLKFMVYLQKENIIDESGMPKERFSAEFPKEGPSILRIQQVVRGDSAAYFCASSPTGQEETQYFGPGTRLLVL.